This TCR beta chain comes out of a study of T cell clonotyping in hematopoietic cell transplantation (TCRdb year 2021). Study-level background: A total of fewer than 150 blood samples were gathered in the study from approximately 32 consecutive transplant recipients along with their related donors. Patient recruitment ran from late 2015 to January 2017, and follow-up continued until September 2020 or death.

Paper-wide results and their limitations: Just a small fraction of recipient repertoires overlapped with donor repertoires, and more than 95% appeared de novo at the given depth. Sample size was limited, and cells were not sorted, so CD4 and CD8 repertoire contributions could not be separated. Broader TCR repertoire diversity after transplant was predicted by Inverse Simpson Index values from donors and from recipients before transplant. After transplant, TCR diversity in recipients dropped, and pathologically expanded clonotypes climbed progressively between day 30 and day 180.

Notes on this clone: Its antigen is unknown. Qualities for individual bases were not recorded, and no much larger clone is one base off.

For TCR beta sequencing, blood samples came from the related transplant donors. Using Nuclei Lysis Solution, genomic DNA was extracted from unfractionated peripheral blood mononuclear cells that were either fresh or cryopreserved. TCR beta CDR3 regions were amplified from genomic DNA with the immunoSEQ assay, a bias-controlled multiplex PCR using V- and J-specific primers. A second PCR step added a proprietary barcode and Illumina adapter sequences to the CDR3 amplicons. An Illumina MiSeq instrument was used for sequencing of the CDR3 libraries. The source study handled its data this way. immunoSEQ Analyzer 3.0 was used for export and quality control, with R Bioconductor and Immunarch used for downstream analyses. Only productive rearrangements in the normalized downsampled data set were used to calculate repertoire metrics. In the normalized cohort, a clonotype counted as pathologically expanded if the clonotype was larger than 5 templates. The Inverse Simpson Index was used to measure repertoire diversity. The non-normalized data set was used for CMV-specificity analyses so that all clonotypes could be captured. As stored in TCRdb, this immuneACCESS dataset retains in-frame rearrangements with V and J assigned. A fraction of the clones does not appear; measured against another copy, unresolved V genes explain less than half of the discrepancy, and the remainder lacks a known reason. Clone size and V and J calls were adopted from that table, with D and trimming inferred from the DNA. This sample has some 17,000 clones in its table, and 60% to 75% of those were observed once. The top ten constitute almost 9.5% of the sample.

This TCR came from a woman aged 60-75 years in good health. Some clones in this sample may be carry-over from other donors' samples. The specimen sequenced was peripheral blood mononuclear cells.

The CDR3 reads CASSQDRFLTGNTIYF. DNA sequence: TGCGCCAGCAGCCAAGATCGGTTCCTCACTGGAAACACCATATATTTT. This sequence uses TRBV4-3 and TRBJ1-3; the D gene is not confidently resolved. The CDR3 sequence holds 16 residues, the cysteine and phenylalanine included. Only the CDR3 DNA is retained, 48 bases long and in frame from the first base. Trimming removed 0 bases from V and 2 bases from J, leaving 11 bases between the germline ends. CDR1 and CDR2 (LGHNA, YSLEER) derive from the germline V gene.